This TCR beta chain was documented in a study of blood T cells in healthy people across ages. Using a J-beta primer mix together with a sample-barcoded 5' primer, a second PCR was run for roughly 6 to 12 cycles. Every cDNA molecule carried a tag from a template-switch adaptor bearing 12 random nucleotides. Via MiXCR, TCRdb re-called the 5' RACE reads, giving one row per CDR3 protein. Found here are about 680,000 distinct CDR3 sequences, roughly 49% of them singletons; the top ten hold under 35%. The CDR3 loop spans 12 amino acids. CDR1 and CDR2 (germline): DFQATT, SNEGSKA (reference sequence). The V end lost 2 bases, the J end lost 12 bases, and 11 bases lay between the germline ends.

This sequence originates from a woman in her sixties or seventies in good health. Specimen: blood. The chain is built from TRBV20-1 and TRBJ1-6; D not resolved. The DNA of the CDR3 is TGCAGTGCTAGATTTAACAGAGAACCCCTCCACTTT. This codes for CSARFNREPLHF.